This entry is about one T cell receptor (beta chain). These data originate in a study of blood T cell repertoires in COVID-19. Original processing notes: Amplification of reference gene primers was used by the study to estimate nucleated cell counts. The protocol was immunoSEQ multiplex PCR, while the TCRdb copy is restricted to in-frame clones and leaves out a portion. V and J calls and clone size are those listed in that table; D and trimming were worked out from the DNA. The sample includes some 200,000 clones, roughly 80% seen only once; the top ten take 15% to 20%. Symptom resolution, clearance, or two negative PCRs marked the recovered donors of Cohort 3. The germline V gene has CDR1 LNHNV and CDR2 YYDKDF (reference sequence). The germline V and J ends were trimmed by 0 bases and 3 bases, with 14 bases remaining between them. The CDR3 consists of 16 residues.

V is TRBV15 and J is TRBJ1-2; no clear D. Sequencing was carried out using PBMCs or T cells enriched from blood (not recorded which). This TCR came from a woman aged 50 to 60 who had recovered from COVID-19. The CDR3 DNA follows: TGTGCCACCAGCAGAGATCTTGTCGGGAAGGACTATGGCTACACCTTC. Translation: CATSRDLVGKDYGYTF.